A selection of T cell receptor beta chains follows, all from one sample in a study of T cells in localized non-small cell lung cancer. TCRdb's table, derived via immunoSEQ multiplex PCR, lists solely in-frame clones and lacks some. Here the sample spans more than 2,500 clones, 24% being singletons. Sequenced material: lung tumor tissue, taken before any cancer treatment. The origin of the receptors is a man aged 40 to 75 with stage I lung adenocarcinoma. CDR3s include the opening cysteine and the closing phenylalanine or tryptophan. The D gene is left open where the match is weak. A row's size may be missing; if present it is once, few, many or a size class.

J gene | D gene | V gene | clone size | CDR3 DNA | CDR3 protein
TRBJ1-4 | - | TRBV9 | few | TGTGCCAGCAGCGCTACCCGGTGGGGGGATGAAAAACTGTTTTTT | CASSATRWGDEKLFF
TRBJ1-2 | TRBD1 | TRBV4-1 | - | TGCGCCAGCAGCCGACAGACAGGGCGGGTGTCCTATGGCTACACCTTC | CASSRQTGRVSYGYTF
TRBJ2-3 | - | TRBV6-8 | - | TGTGCCAGCAGTTACTCTGAGGGAGATACGCAGTATTTT | CASSYSEGDTQYF
TRBJ2-7 | TRBD2 | TRBV6-8 | few | TGTGCCAGCAGTCCGGAACTAGCGATCCCCTACGAGCAGTACTTC | CASSPELAIPYEQYF
TRBJ1-4 | TRBD1 | TRBV15 | few | TGTGCCACCAGCAGACTATCAGGGGGCAGTGAAAAACTGTTTTTT | CATSRLSGGSEKLFF
TRBJ1-1 | - | TRBV30 | few | TGTGCCTGGAGTCCCAACCTTGAGGCTGAAGCTTTCTTT | CAWSPNLEAEAFF
TRBJ2-1 | - | TRBV6-8 | - | TGTGCCAGCAGTTACTCGGGACCCTCCGGCGGGAATGAGCAGTTCTTC | CASSYSGPSGGNEQFF
TRBJ1-4 | TRBD1 | TRBV9 | few | TGTGCCAGCAGCGGAGGGACAGGGGGCTCTGGCGAAAAACTGTTTTTT | CASSGGTGGSGEKLFF
TRBJ2-7 | - | TRBV15 | few | TGTGCCACCAGCAGAGATCTAGCATCCTACGAGCAGTACTTC | CATSRDLASYEQYF
TRBJ1-2 | - | TRBV11-3 | few | TGTGCCAGCAGCCAGGACGGAGCTTCAAACTATGGCTACACCTTC | CASSQDGASNYGYTF
TRBJ2-5 | TRBD2 | TRBV11-3 | few | TGTGCCAGCAGCGCGACTAGCGGGAGTTGGGAGACCCAGTACTTC | CASSATSGSWETQYF
TRBJ2-7 | TRBD2 | TRBV6-1 | - | TGTGCCAGCAGTGAAGTGGGTGCGGGGACTAGCGCGGTGGGGTACGAGCAGTACTTC | CASSEVGAGTSAVGYEQYF
TRBJ1-5 | TRBD1 | TRBV18 | - | TGTGCCAGCTCCCCCGGTCAGGGGGCGCCTCAGCCCCAGCATTTT | CASSPGQGAPQPQHF
TRBJ1-2 | - | TRBV19 | - | TGTGCCAGTAGTATGGTAGCATATGGCTACACCTTC | CASSMVAYGYTF
TRBJ2-3 | TRBD2 | TRBV11-3 | few | TGTGCCAGCAGCATACTAGCGGGGAGCACAGATACGCAGTATTTT | CASSILAGSTDTQYF
TRBJ1-1 | - | TRBV6-8 | medium-sized | TGTGCCAGCAGTTACGGTGGGCGAACACGGGTTGAAGCTTTCTTT | CASSYGGRTRVEAFF
TRBJ1-1 | TRBD1 | TRBV18 | few | TGTGCCAGCTCAGTTGACAGGGGGAACACTGAAGCTTTCTTT | CASSVDRGNTEAFF
TRBJ1-4 | - | TRBV11-3 | few | TGTGCCAGCAGCTTGGAGGGGGGAGAGATGAAAAAACTGTTTTTT | CASSLEGGEMKKLFF
TRBJ1-5 | TRBD1 | TRBV19 | few | TGTGCCAGTAGCCCTCCGGGACAGGGGGGTCAGCCCCAGCATTTT | CASSPPGQGGQPQHF
TRBJ1-2 | - | TRBV14 | few | TGTGCCAGCAGCCAAGTTGGGGCAGCTAACTATGGCTACACCTTC | CASSQVGAANYGYTF
TRBJ2-7 | - | TRBV18 | - | TGTGCCAGCTCACCAGTGGGGGGATCCTACGAGCAGTACTTC | CASSPVGGSYEQYF
TRBJ2-5 | - | TRBV6-8 | - | TGTGCCAGCAGTTCCTGGGACGGCCAAGAGACCCAGTACTTC | CASSSWDGQETQYF
TRBJ1-2 | - | TRBV6-9 | few | TGTGCCAGCAGTTACCGACTGCGTTTTCACTTC | CASSYRLRFHF
TRBJ2-5 | - | TRBV18 | - | TGTGCCAGCTCACCACGTCCGTCAGAGGTGGGACAAGAGACCCAGTACTTC | CASSPRPSEVGQETQYF
TRBJ2-2 | - | TRBV9 | - | TGTGCCAGCAGCGTAGAAACTTACGGCGCCGGGGAGCTGTTTTTT | CASSVETYGAGELFF
TRBJ2-1 | TRBD1 | TRBV11-3 | many | TGTGCCAGCAGCTCGAAGACAGGGGAAAACAATGAGCAGTTCTTC | CASSSKTGENNEQFF
TRBJ2-1 | - | TRBV5-1 | few | TGCGCCAGCAGCCCCTCCGGAAGACTTGGAGCCTACAATGAGCAGTTCTTC | CASSPSGRLGAYNEQFF
TRBJ2-3 | - | TRBV30 | - | TGTGCCTGGAGTTTAGGGGGGGCGGGAGTGGCGGATACGCAGTATTTT | CAWSLGGAGVADTQYF
TRBJ1-3 | - | TRBV19 | few | TGTGCCAGTAGTATTGGAACATTTGGAAACACCATATATTTT | CASSIGTFGNTIYF
TRBJ1-1 | - | TRBV5-1 | - | TGCGCCAGCAGCTTGTTCCCCGGGGGAAATGAAGCTTTCTTT | CASSLFPGGNEAFF
TRBJ2-3 | TRBD2 | TRBV6-8 | few | TGTGCCAGCAGCTCTGGACTAGCGAATACGCAGTATTTT | CASSSGLANTQYF
TRBJ1-2 | - | TRBV6-8 | - | TGTGCCAGCAGTTACTCCGGACAGTTCTATGGCTACACCTTC | CASSYSGQFYGYTF